This T cell receptor beta chain comes out of a study of cytomegalovirus exposure and HLA in healthy donors. V was pared by 0 bases and J by 6 bases, with 7 bases of the junction left unmatched. This CDR3 contains 15 residues. Germline V lookup: CDR1 SGHRS, CDR2 YFSETQ. The PCR employed 60 Vbeta primers together with 13 Jbeta primers. This table comes from immunoSEQ multiplex PCR, and its TCRdb copy is limited to in-frame clones, with some not included. The sample yields about 140,000 clones, around 79% seen once. This clone was picked up a small number of times. This clonotype originated in a man aged 35-49 years in good health and CMV-seropositive. The specimen was PBMCs. V is TRBV5-1 and J is TRBJ2-7; TRBD2 agrees at 9 bases. The CDR3 DNA follows: TGCGCCAGCAGCTTGGGTGTTAGCGGGAGTGTCGAGCAGTACTTC. As protein: CASSLGVSGSVEQYF.